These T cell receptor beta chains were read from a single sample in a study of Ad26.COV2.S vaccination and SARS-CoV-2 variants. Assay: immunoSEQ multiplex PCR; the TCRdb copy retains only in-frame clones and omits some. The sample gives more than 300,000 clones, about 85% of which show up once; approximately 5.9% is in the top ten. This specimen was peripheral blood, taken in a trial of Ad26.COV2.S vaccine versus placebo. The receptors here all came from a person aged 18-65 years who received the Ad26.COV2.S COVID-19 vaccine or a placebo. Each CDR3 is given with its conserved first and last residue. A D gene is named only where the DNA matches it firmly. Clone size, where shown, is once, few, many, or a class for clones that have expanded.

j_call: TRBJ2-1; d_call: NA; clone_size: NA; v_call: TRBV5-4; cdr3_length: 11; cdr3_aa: CASSSTGRRFF; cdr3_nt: TGTGCCAGCAGCTCAACAGGGAGGAGGTTCTTC
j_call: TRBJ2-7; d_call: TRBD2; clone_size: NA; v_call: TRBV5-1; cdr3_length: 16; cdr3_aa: CASALAGTTFTYEQYF; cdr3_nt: TGCGCCAGCGCGCTGGCCGGGACTACATTTACCTACGAGCAGTACTTC
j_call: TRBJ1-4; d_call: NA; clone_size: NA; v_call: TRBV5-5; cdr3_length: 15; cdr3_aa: CASSPVAGPNEKLFF; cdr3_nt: TGTGCCAGCAGCCCGGTGGCAGGACCGAATGAAAAACTGTTTTTT
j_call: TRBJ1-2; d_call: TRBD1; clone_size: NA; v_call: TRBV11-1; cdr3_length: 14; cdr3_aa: CASSRDRAGYGYTF; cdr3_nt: TGTGCCAGCAGCCGGGACAGGGCGGGCTATGGCTACACCTTC
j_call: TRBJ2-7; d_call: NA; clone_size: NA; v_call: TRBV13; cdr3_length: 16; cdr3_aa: CASSLADRIGGYEQYF; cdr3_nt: TGTGCCAGCAGCTTAGCAGATCGAATAGGGGGCTACGAGCAGTACTTC
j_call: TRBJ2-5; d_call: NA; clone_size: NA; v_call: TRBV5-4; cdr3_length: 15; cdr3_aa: CASSGRAEDVGTQYF; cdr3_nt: TGTGCCAGCAGCGGCCGGGCCGAGGATGTTGGGACCCAGTACTTC
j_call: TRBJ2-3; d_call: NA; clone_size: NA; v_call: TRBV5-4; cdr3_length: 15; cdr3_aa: CASSLISGSTDTQYF; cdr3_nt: TGTGCCAGCAGCTTGATATCTGGGAGCACAGATACGCAGTATTTT
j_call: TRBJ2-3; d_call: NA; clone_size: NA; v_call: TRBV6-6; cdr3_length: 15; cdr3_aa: CASSYSERRGDTQYF; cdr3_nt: TGTGCCAGCAGTTACTCGGAAAGAAGGGGGGATACGCAGTATTTT
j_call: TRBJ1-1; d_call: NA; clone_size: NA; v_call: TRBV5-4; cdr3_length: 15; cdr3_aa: CASSLAGQGNTEAFF; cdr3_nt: TGTGCCAGCAGCTTGGCCGGCCAGGGGAACACTGAAGCTTTCTTT
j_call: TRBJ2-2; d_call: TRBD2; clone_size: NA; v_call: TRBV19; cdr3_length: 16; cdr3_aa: CASRSGDRLDTGELFF; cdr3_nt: TGTGCCAGTAGAAGCGGGGACCGATTAGACACCGGGGAGCTGTTTTTT
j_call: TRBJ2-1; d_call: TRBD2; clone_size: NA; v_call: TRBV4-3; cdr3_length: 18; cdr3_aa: CASSQEPTGLAGGGEQFF; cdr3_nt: TGCGCCAGCAGCCAAGAACCCACGGGACTAGCGGGGGGAGGTGAGCAGTTCTTC
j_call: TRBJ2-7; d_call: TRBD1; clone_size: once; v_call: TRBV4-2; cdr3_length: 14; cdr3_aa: CASKTGTDPYEQYF; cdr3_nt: TGTGCCAGCAAAACGGGGACAGATCCATACGAGCAGTACTTC
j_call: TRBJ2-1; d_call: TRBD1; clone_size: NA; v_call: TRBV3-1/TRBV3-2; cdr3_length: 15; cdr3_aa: CASSQVDRHGDEQFF; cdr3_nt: TGTGCCAGCAGCCAAGTGGACAGGCACGGGGATGAGCAGTTCTTC
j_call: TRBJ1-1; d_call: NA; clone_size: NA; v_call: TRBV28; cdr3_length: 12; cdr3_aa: CASSKERFEAFF; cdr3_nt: TGTGCCAGCAGCAAAGAGAGGTTTGAAGCTTTCTTT
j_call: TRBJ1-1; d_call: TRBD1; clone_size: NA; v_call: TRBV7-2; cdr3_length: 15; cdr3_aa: CASSLVGQGYTEAFF; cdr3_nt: TGTGCCAGCAGCTTAGTGGGACAGGGATATACTGAAGCTTTCTTT
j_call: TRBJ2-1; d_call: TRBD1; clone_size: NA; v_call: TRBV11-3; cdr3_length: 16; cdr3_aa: CASSLDLGQRGNEQFF; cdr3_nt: TGTGCCAGCAGCTTAGATTTGGGACAGCGCGGCAATGAGCAGTTCTTC
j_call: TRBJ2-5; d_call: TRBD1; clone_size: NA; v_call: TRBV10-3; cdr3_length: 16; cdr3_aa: CAISEVGTGRQETQYF; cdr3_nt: TGTGCCATCAGTGAAGTCGGGACAGGCCGACAAGAGACCCAGTACTTC
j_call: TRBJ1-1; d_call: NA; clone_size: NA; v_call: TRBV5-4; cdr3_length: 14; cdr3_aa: CASSESAPNTEAFF; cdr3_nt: TGTGCCAGCAGCGAATCGGCACCGAACACTGAAGCTTTCTTT
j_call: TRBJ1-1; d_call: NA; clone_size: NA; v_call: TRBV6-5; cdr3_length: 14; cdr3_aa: CASTPGSSLTEAFF; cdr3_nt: TGTGCCAGCACCCCCGGGAGTTCGTTAACTGAAGCTTTCTTT
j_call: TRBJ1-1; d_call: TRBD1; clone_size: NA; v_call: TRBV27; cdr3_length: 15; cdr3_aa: CASILRGQKNTEAFF; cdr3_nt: TGTGCCAGCATCCTTAGGGGGCAGAAGAACACTGAAGCTTTCTTT
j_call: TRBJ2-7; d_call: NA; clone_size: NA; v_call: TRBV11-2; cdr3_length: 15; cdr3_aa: CASSFGRGPDYEQYF; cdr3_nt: TGTGCCAGCAGCTTTGGCCGGGGCCCAGACTACGAGCAGTACTTC
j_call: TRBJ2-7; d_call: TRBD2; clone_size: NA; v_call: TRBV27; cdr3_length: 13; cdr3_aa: CASRTSGRYEQYF; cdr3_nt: TGTGCCAGCAGGACTAGCGGGAGGTACGAGCAGTACTTC
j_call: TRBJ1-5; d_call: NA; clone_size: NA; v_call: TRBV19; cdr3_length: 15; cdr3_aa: CASTLQGTNSQPQHF; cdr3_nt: TGTGCCAGTACCCTCCAAGGGACAAATTCTCAGCCCCAGCATTTT
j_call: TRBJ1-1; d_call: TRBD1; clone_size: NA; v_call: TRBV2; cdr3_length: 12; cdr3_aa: CASVEQGSEAFF; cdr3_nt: TGTGCCAGCGTAGAACAGGGGTCTGAAGCTTTCTTT
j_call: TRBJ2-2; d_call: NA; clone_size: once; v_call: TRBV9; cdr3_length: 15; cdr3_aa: CASSVSGSVTGELFF; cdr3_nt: TGTGCCAGCAGCGTCTCCGGGAGCGTCACCGGGGAGCTGTTTTTT
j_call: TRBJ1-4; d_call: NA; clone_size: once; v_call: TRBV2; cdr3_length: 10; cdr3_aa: CASSEEGLFF; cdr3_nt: TGTGCCAGCAGTGAAGAAGGACTGTTTTTT
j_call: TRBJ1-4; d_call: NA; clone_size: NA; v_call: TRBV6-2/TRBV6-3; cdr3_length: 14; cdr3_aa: CASSPDAEAGKLFF; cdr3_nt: TGTGCCAGCAGTCCGGACGCCGAGGCGGGAAAACTGTTTTTT
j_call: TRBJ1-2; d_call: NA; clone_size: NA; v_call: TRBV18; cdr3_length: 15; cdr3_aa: CASSPPSTGNYGYTF; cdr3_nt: TGTGCCAGCTCACCACCGTCAACAGGGAACTATGGCTACACCTTC
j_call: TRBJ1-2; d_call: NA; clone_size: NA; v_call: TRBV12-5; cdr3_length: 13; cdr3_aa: CASGLEKHYGYTF; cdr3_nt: TGTGCTAGTGGTTTGGAGAAGCACTATGGCTACACCTTC
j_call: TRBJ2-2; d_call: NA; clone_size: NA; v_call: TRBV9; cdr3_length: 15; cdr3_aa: CASSVMGGIAGELFF; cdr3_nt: TGTGCCAGCAGCGTTATGGGCGGGATTGCCGGGGAGCTGTTTTTT
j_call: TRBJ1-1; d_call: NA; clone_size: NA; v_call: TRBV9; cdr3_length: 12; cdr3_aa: CASSDLNTEAFF; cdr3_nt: TGTGCCAGCAGCGACTTGAATACTGAAGCTTTCTTT
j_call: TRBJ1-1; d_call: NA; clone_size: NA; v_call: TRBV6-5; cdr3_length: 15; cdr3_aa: CASSYSSLGDTEAFF; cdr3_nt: TGTGCCAGCAGTTACTCCAGTTTAGGGGACACTGAAGCTTTCTTT
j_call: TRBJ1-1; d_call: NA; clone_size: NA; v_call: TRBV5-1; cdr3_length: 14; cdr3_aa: CASSFVSVMGQAFF; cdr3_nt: TGCGCCAGCAGCTTTGTATCGGTGATGGGGCAAGCTTTCTTT
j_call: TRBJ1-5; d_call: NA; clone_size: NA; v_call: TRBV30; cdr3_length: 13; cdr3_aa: CAWSVRPGSGRHF; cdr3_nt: TGTGCCTGGAGTGTTCGGCCCGGGTCAGGTCGGCATTTT
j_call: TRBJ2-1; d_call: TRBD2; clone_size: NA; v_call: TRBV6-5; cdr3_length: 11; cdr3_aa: CASIRAGVGFF; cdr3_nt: TGTGCCAGCATCCGAGCGGGGGTGGGGTTCTTC
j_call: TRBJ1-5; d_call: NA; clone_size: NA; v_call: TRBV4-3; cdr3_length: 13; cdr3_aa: CASSRQVDQPQHF; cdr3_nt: TGCGCCAGCAGCCGACAGGTTGATCAGCCCCAGCATTTT
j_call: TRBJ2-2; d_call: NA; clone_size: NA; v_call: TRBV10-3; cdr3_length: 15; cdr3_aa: CAIKSSAQGTGELFF; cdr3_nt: TGTGCCATCAAAAGTTCCGCTCAGGGCACCGGGGAGCTGTTTTTT